The 22 T cell receptor beta chains below come from one sample, sequenced in a study of regulatory T cells in long-lasting Graves disease. Stated time point: newly diagnosed GD, antithyroid drugs for less than 3 months. Following extraction of RNA from PBMCs, that RNA was used to make the TCR library. Arm-PCR of CDR3 regions and iRepertoire HTBI primers were the basis on which TCR beta libraries were built. TCRdb reprocessed the multiplex PCR reads with MiXCR, giving one entry per CDR3 protein. The table lists approximately 540,000 distinct CDR3 sequences, about 12% of them singletons. These same records also appear under a second study, on T cells in Graves' hyperthyroidism and ophthalmopathy.

This specimen consisted of peripheral blood mononuclear cells (PBMCs), obtained at new diagnosis, from a patient treated with antithyroid drugs. The receptors originated from a woman aged 25 to 39 with Graves disease.

About this clonotype itself: A read error is possible here, since a much larger clone lies one base away. The V gene is TRBV20-1, the J gene TRBJ2-7; TRBD2 matches at 11 bases. Germline assignment: CDR1 DFQATT and CDR2 SNEGSKA (reference sequence). CDR3 length equals 16 residues. The CDR3 sequence is CSAVTSGRSIGGERYF. CDR3 coding DNA: TGCAGTGCGGTTACTAGCGGGAGAAGCATAGGCGGGGAGCGGTACTTC.

This clonotype was detected many times. CDR3 in DNA: TGTGCCATCAGGGACTCTAGCTCCTACAATGAGCAGTTCTTC. This codes for CAIRDSSSYNEQFF. V gene TRBV10-3 combines with J gene TRBJ2-1; weak D call: TRBD2 (5 bases). The CDR3 contains 14 residues. Trimming shortened V by 6 bases and J by 0 bases, and 9 bases separated the two germline ends. Germline V gene data show CDR1 as ENHRY and CDR2 as SYGVKD.

At least ten counts were recorded for this clonotype. The chain couples TRBV25-1 to TRBJ2-1; perhaps TRBD1 as D (6 bases). The germline CDR1 and CDR2 sequences are MGHDK and SYGVNS. The V gene lost 3 bases and the J gene lost 9 bases, with 15 bases spanning the gap. CDR3 length equals 14 residues. Written as DNA, the CDR3 is TGTGCCAGCAGTGACCACAGGGCTAAGGGTGAGCAGTTCTTC. This gives the protein CASSDHRAKGEQFF.

This clonotype was picked up many times. The chain employs TRBV11-2 and TRBJ1-1; no clear D gene. CDR3 length equals 13 residues. Trimming removed 7 bases from V and 1 base from J, with 10 bases in between. Germline loops: CDR1 SGHAT, CDR2 FQNNGV. Here the CDR3 reads CASTFDKNTEAFF. The CDR3 DNA follows: TGTGCCAGCACCTTTGACAAGAACACTGAAGCTTTCTTT.

This clonotype was recorded at least ten times. The chain has TRBV11-2 and TRBJ2-5; possibly TRBD1 or TRBD2 for D (5 bases each). This CDR3 contains 13 residues. V was trimmed by 5 bases and J by 5 bases, leaving 12 bases between them. The germline CDR1 and CDR2 sequences are SGHAT and FQNNGV. The CDR3 loop is CASSPGGWETQYF. Written as DNA, the CDR3 is TGTGCCAGCAGCCCTGGGGGTTGGGAGACCCAGTACTTC.

This clonotype was recorded many times. V usage is TRBV6-1 and J usage is TRBJ2-5; TRBD2 agrees at 9 bases. The CDR3 is made up of 18 amino acids. With 7 bases clipped from V and 5 bases from J, the junction kept 20 bases outside the gene matches. CDR1 is MNHNS and CDR2 is SASEGT in the germline V gene. The CDR3 reads CASTELGNLAGSTETQYF. CDR3 DNA: TGTGCCAGCACCGAGCTCGGGAATCTAGCGGGATCGACGGAGACCCAGTACTTC.

This clonotype was recorded at least ten times. The chain links TRBV7-9 to TRBJ1-4; D is unresolved. Deletions cut 5 bases from V and 2 bases from J, with 12 bases between. Germline values: CDR1 SEHNR, CDR2 FQNEAQ (reference sequence). This CDR3 is built from 15 residues. The DNA of the CDR3 is TGTGCCAGCAGCCCGGTCGGGGAGACTAATGAAAAACTGTTTTTT. Translated, it gives CASSPVGETNEKLFF.

Ten or more counts support this clonotype. The chain joins TRBV7-4 to TRBJ2-4; D gene ambiguous. This CDR3 has 17 residues. Germline values: CDR1 SGHVT, CDR2 SQSDAQ. Trimming cost V 2 bases and J 0 bases, with 14 bases left between them. The CDR3, as DNA: TGTGCCAGCAGCTTACTCGGTTGGGCCTCAGCCAAAAACATTCAGTACTTC. Its translation is CASSLLGWASAKNIQYF.

This clonotype was seen only a few times. The chain combines TRBV10-1 with TRBJ2-7, with D possibly TRBD1 on 6 matching bases. This CDR3 comprises 13 residues. CDR1 and CDR2 (germline): WNHNN, SYGVQD (reference sequence). V lost 4 bases to trimming and J lost 2 bases, with 9 bases between them. The CDR3 DNA reads TGCGCCAGCAGTGGGCAGGGGACCTACGAGCAGTACTTC. Its protein product is CASSGQGTYEQYF.

This clonotype was observed many times. The chain links TRBV29-1 to TRBJ2-2, with D perhaps TRBD1 (6 bases). This CDR3 comprises 16 residues. The germline V and J ends were trimmed by 5 bases and 2 bases, with 18 bases remaining between them. Germline CDR1 is SQVTM and CDR2 is ANQGSEA. The CDR3: CSVIRATGVNTGELFF. As DNA, the CDR3 is TGCAGCGTTATCAGGGCGACAGGAGTTAACACCGGGGAGCTGTTTTTT.

This clonotype was counted many times. The chain joins TRBV9 to TRBJ2-2; perhaps TRBD1 as D (6 bases). Germline-derived CDR1 and CDR2 are SGDLS and YYNGEE. Trimming removed 0 bases at V and 0 bases at J, with 15 bases between. There are 18 residues in the CDR3. DNA of the CDR3: TGTGCCAGCAGCGTAGGCTGGGGGCAGTCCACGAACACCGGGGAGCTGTTTTTT. This sequence encodes CASSVGWGQSTNTGELFF.

This clonotype has ten or more counts. The gene calls are TRBV27 and TRBJ1-2; D gene ambiguous. Trimming shortened V by 3 bases and J by 5 bases, and 16 bases separated the two germline ends. CDR3 length equals 15 residues. Looked up from germline, CDR1 is MNHEY and CDR2 is SMNVEV (reference sequence). The CDR3 region has the DNA TGTGCCAGCAGTTTCAGGCCGGACCAAACTTATGGCTACACCTTC. The encoded protein is CASSFRPDQTYGYTF.

This clonotype was counted ten times or more. V gene TRBV5-1 combines with J gene TRBJ1-2; the D is unclear. The germline CDR1 and CDR2 sequences are SGHRS and YFSETQ. V was cut by 4 bases and J by 6 bases, with 16 bases left in between. CDR3 length equals 14 residues. DNA for the CDR3: TGCGCCAGCAGCCCGGCCGTCATGCTAGATGGCTACACCTTC. This encodes CASSPAVMLDGYTF.

The V gene is TRBV9, the J gene TRBJ1-2, with a possible D match to TRBD1 (6 bases). The V end was cut by 3 bases, the J end by 5 bases, with 17 bases between. In germline, CDR1 is SGDLS, CDR2 YYNGEE. The CDR3 covers 15 residues. CDR3 residues: CASSESGAVGYGYTF. The CDR3 DNA follows: TGTGCCAGCAGCGAGTCAGGGGCTGTTGGGTATGGCTACACCTTC.

Ten or more counts support this clonotype. The rearrangement links TRBV28 to TRBJ2-3, with unresolved D. The CDR3 is 16 amino acids. CDR1 and CDR2 from the germline V gene are MDHEN and SYDVKM. V lost 6 bases and J 3 bases, leaving 19 bases between the germline ends. The CDR3 DNA reads as TGTGCCAGCAGAACCTGGAGTGGTTTTCGGACAGATACGCAGTATTTT. Its translation is CASRTWSGFRTDTQYF.

This clonotype was seen more than once but under ten times. This chain links TRBV24-1 with TRBJ2-7; D is unresolved. Between the trimmed V and J ends, which lost 0 bases and 10 bases, there was a span of 12 bases. Germline assignment: CDR1 KGHDR and CDR2 SFDVKD. This CDR3 spans 13 amino acids. The CDR3 here is CATSDLETGRQYF. CDR3 nucleotide sequence: TGTGCCACCAGTGATTTGGAGACTGGAAGACAGTACTTC.

As for this clonotype: A much larger clone sits a single nucleotide away, making a read error possible. The V call is TRBV4-1, the J call TRBJ1-6; D ambiguous. The ends were cut back, 0 bases at V and 9 bases at J, with 15 bases in the middle. The CDR3 has 16 amino acids. Germline lookup yields CDR1 MGHRA and CDR2 YSYEKL. The CDR3, as DNA: TGCGCCAGCAGCCAAGAAGGTTGGGCCACTAGTTCACCCCTCCACTTT. This gives the protein CASSQEGWATSSPLHF.

On this clonotype: A read error may explain this, as a much larger clone is one base away. The chain couples TRBV7-8 to TRBJ2-4; a possible D gene is TRBD1 (6 bases). Germline lookup yields CDR1 SGHVS and CDR2 FQNEAQ. Deletions cut 5 bases from V and 1 base from J, with 24 bases between. The CDR3 consists of 19 residues. The DNA for the CDR3 is TGTGCCAGCAGCCCCCCGGAGAGGGGGTGGACGTACGCCAAAAACATTCAGTACTTC. Amino acids: CASSPPERGWTYAKNIQYF. The entire variable domain, with the rest obtained from reference TRBV7-8 and TRBJ2-4, is as follows: GAGVSQSPRYKVAKRGQDVALRCDPISGHVSLFWYQQALGQGPEFLTYFQNEAQLDKSGLPSDRFFAERPEGSVSTLKIQRTQQEDSAVYLCASSPPERGWTYAKNIQYFGAGTRLSVL.

To note about this clonotype: No conserved phenylalanine or tryptophan ends this CDR3, so it is likely a read error. The chain uses TRBV6-1 and TRBJ2-7; no reliable D call. Germline V CDR1 and CDR2: MNHNS, SASEGT. The CDR3 length is 13 residues. DNA of the CDR3: TGTGCGAGCACTCCGGCCTCATTAAGGGAGCAGTACTCC. Encoded protein: CASTPASLREQYS.

This clonotype has a handful of counts. This chain links TRBV24-1 with TRBJ2-1; TRBD1 agrees at 7 bases. There are 16 residues in the CDR3. Germline CDR1 KGHDR, CDR2 SFDVKD. J was trimmed by 1 base and V by 0 bases; bases with no gene match: 2. Written as DNA, the CDR3 is TGTGCCACCAGTGATTTGAACAGGGGATCCTACAATGAGCAGTTCTTC. This sequence encodes CATSDLNRGSYNEQFF.

This clonotype has a handful of counts. CDR3 in DNA: TGTGCCAGCAGCGAGGGGGCTCTTAGCACAGATACGCAGTATTTT. Translation gives CASSEGALSTDTQYF. The chain carries TRBV6-1 and TRBJ2-3, with TRBD1 matching 7 bases. The CDR3 has 15 residues. The V gene's germline CDR1 is MNHNS and CDR2 SASEGT. Trimming took 6 bases from V and 0 from J; bases not matched to a gene: 6.

This clonotype was seen at least ten times. This chain uses TRBV28 with TRBJ2-7; weak D call: TRBD1 (5 bases). CDR3 length: 16 residues. The V and J ends lost 4 bases and 4 bases respectively, with 20 bases between them. CDR1 is MDHEN and CDR2 is SYDVKM in the germline V gene. The CDR3 loop is CASSSPGAVGFYEQYF. The CDR3 DNA follows: TGTGCCAGCAGTTCCCCTGGGGCAGTAGGGTTTTACGAGCAGTACTTC.